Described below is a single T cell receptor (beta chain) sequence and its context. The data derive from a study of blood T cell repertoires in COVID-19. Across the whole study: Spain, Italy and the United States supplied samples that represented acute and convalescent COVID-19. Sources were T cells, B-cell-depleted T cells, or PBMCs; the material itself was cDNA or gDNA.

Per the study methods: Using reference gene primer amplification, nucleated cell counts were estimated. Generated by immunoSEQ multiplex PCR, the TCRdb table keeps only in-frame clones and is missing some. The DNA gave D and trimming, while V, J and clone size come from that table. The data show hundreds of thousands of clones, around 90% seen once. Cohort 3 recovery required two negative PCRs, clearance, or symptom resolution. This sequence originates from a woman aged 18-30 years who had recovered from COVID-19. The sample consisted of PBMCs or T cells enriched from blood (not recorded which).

The CDR3 sequence is CASSLGGSGLAGAYEQYF. The DNA of the CDR3 is TGTGCCAGCAGCTTAGGGGGCAGCGGACTAGCGGGAGCCTACGAGCAGTACTTC. The V call is TRBV7-2, the J call TRBJ2-7; 13 bases are shared with TRBD2. Germline V CDR1 and CDR2: SGHTA, FQGNSA. V was pared by 1 base and J by 2 bases, with 8 bases of the junction left unmatched. This CDR3 is built from 18 residues.